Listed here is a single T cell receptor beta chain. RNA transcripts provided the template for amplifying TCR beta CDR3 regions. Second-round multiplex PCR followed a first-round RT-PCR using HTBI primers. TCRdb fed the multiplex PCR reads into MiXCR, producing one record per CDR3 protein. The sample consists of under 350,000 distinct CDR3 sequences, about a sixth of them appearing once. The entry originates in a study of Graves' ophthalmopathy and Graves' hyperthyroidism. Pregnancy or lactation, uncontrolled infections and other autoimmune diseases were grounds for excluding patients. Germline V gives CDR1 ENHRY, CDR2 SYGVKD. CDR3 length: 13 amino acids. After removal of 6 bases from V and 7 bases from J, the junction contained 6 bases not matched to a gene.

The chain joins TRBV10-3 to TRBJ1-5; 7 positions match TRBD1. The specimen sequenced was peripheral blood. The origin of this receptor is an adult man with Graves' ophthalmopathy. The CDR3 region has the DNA TGTGCCATCAGGACAGGGAAGGGCCAGCCCCAGCATTTT. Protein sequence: CAIRTGKGQPQHF.